This TCR beta chain was identified in a study of cytotoxic CD8 clonotypes in ibrutinib-treated CLL. Across the study: By median roughly 72 months, 12 had progressed and about 15 stayed remitted; responses had been 2 complete and approximately 24 partial. Study results and caveats: Progressing and sustained-remission patients had different sampling times.

The length of the CDR3 is 18 residues. The junction had 9 bases not matched to a gene; V was cut back by 4 bases and J by 1 base. The germline V gene encodes CDR1 SGDLS and CDR2 YYNGEE. Profiled with immunoSEQ multiplex PCR; TCRdb holds only in-frame clones, not every one. The table records about 130,000 clones, around three quarters of them present only once. A word on this clone: Antigen specificity is unknown.

The chain is built from TRBV9 and TRBJ2-1, with 12 bases identical to TRBD2. This specimen consisted of PBMCs, obtained after 12 months of ibrutinib treatment. This TCR derives from a human donor with chronic lymphocytic leukemia. The CDR3 region has the DNA TGTGCCAGCAGCCCTAGCCTAGGACTAGCGGGATCCTACAATGAGCAGTTCTTC. This sequence encodes CASSPSLGLAGSYNEQFF.